These 20 T cell receptor beta chains were all obtained from the same sample, sequenced in a study of blood T cells in healthy people across ages. Sample-barcoded 5' priming and a J-beta primer mix drove a second PCR of roughly 7 to 11 cycles. MiXCR, applied by TCRdb to the 5' RACE reads, yields one record per CDR3 protein. The sample lists over 1,200,000 distinct CDR3 sequences, roughly 64% seen once, with over 5.5% in the top ten. The sample was blood. These receptors were taken from a young man in good health.

V is TRBV12-3 or TRBV12-4 and J is TRBJ2-5, with 7 bases aligning to TRBD2. The J call is uncertain, as TRBJ2-7 better fits the DNA end. This CDR3 is built from 14 residues. This CDR3 is CASSPLFSGGEQYF. CDR3 bases: TGTGCCAGCAGCCCCCTTTTTTCGGGAGGCGAGCAGTACTTC.

This clonotype was found a few times. The chain joins TRBV20-1 to TRBJ2-1; 10 bases are a match to TRBD2. Trimming removed 5 bases from V and 7 bases from J; junction bases left unmatched: 8. CDR3 length: 14 residues. Looked up from germline, CDR1 is DFQATT and CDR2 is SNEGSKA (reference sequence). The CDR3: CSAGGLARFNEQFF. The CDR3 nucleotides read TGCAGTGCTGGGGGACTAGCGCGGTTTAATGAGCAGTTCTTC.

This clonotype was counted between two and nine times. This chain uses TRBV5-1 with TRBJ2-7, with D uncertain. V lost 6 bases to trimming and J lost 3 bases, with 13 bases between them. The CDR3 contains 13 residues. CDR1 SGHRS and CDR2 YFSETQ come from the germline V gene. The CDR3 DNA follows: TGCGCCAGCACTACGGACCCGCTCTACGAGCAGTACTTC. It codes for CASTTDPLYEQYF.

The V gene is TRBV6-2 or TRBV6-3, the J gene TRBJ2-4, with D tentatively TRBD2 (6 bases). The J call may be incorrect, as the DNA end agrees better with TRBJ2-7. The CDR3 runs to 16 residues. CDR1 is MNHEY and CDR2 is SVGEGT in the germline V gene. The CDR3 DNA is TGTGCCAGCAGTTACTCGGCAGAGCAAGGAGGGTACGAGCAGTACTTC. This codes for CASSYSAEQGGYEQYF.

In DNA, the CDR3 is TGCAGCGTTGATTCAGGGGGCGGGCAGCCCCAGCATTTT. Protein: CSVDSGGGQPQHF. J is TRBJ1-5 and V is TRBV29-1; 8 positions match TRBD1. The V and J ends lost 3 bases and 7 bases, in that order; junction bases with no gene match: 5. Germline CDR1 SQVTM, CDR2 ANQGSEA. The CDR3 spans 13 residues.

CDR3 sequence reads: CASSPRTSGRISTGELFF. CDR3 bases: TGCGCCAGCAGCCCGAGGACTAGCGGGAGGATAAGCACCGGGGAGCTGTTTTTT. V and J are TRBV4-1 and TRBJ2-2; 14 bases are a match to TRBD2. The germline CDR1 and CDR2 sequences are MGHRA and YSYEKL. This CDR3 is built from 18 residues. The junction had 8 bases not matched to a gene; V was cut back by 4 bases and J by 4 bases.

The chain joins TRBV4-3 to TRBJ2-7; the match to TRBD1 covers 9 bases. J lost 4 bases, V lost 2 bases, and 6 bases had no gene match. Germline-derived CDR1 and CDR2 are LGHNA and YSLEER. The CDR3 covers 15 residues. CDR3 amino acids: CASSQYRQGGYEQYF. CDR3 nucleotides: TGCGCCAGCAGCCAATATAGACAGGGGGGGTACGAGCAGTACTTC.

This chain uses TRBV5-1 with TRBJ1-3; D gene ambiguous. V was trimmed by 4 bases and J by 5 bases, leaving 13 bases between them. The CDR3 runs to 14 residues. Germline V CDR1 and CDR2: SGHRS, YFSETQ. The CDR3 nucleotides are TGCGCCAGCAGCGGCGACACCGTTCGAAACACCATATATTTT. It translates to CASSGDTVRNTIYF. Using reference TRBV5-1 and TRBJ1-3 for the parts outside the CDR3, the full variable domain is KAGVTQTPRYLIKTRGQQVTLSCSPISGHRSVSWYQQTPGQGLQFLFEYFSETQRNKGNFPGRFSGRQFSNSRSEMNVSTLELGDSALYLCASSGDTVRNTIYFGEGSWLTVV.

The chain is built from TRBV4-1 and TRBJ2-1; TRBD1 or TRBD2 may be the D gene (5 bases each). Trimming stripped 6 bases from V and 7 bases from J, with 16 bases between. This CDR3 is 14 amino acids long. Per germline, CDR1 MGHRA and CDR2 YSYEKL. CDR3 in amino acids: CASRRDRVGNEQFF. DNA for the CDR3: TGCGCCAGCAGACGGGACCGGGTGGGGAATGAGCAGTTCTTC.

This rearrangement joins TRBV7-2 to TRBJ2-6, with D possibly being TRBD2 (5 bases). Germline values: CDR1 SGHTA, CDR2 FQGNSA. V lost 5 bases to trimming and J lost 2 bases, with 16 bases between them. This CDR3 comprises 17 residues. The CDR3 loop reads CASSARPGVPGANVLTF. CDR3 nucleotide sequence: TGTGCCAGCAGCGCGCGGCCCGGGGTACCTGGGGCCAACGTCCTGACTTTC. The full variable domain, in which reference TRBV7-2 and TRBJ2-6 provide the parts outside the CDR3, is GAGVSQSPSNKVTEKGKDVELRCDPISGHTALYWYRQSLGQGLEFLIYFQGNSAPDKSGLPSDRFSAERTGGSVSTLTIQRTQQEDSAVYLCASSARPGVPGANVLTFGAGSRLTVL.

In its sample, this clonotype was seen once. V and J are TRBV29-1 and TRBJ1-2, with 7 bases fitting TRBD1. This CDR3 contains 12 residues. V shed 7 bases and J 4 bases; nucleotides not matched to a gene: 6. Germline V CDR1 and CDR2: SQVTM, ANQGSEA. CDR3 loop: CSAQGDVYGYTF. CDR3 nucleotides: TGCAGCGCCCAGGGGGACGTCTATGGCTACACCTTC.

The chain combines TRBV10-3 with TRBJ2-3, with 11 nucleotides matching TRBD2. Germline CDR1 ENHRY, CDR2 SYGVKD. The V and J ends lost 7 bases and 3 bases, in that order; junction bases with no gene match: 9. CDR3 length: 16 amino acids. CDR3 loop: CAITLASGGKTDTQYF. DNA for the CDR3: TGTGCCATCACTCTGGCTAGCGGGGGGAAGACAGATACGCAGTATTTT.

The rearrangement joins TRBV4-2 to TRBJ2-1; no firm D call. V lost 3 bases, J lost 2 bases, and 14 bases lay in between. Germline V gene data show CDR1 as LGHNA and CDR2 as YNFKEQ. The length of the CDR3 is 16 residues. CDR3 in DNA: TGTGCCAGCAGCCAGGCTCAAAGCGACACCTACAATGAGCAGTTCTTC. It is translated as CASSQAQSDTYNEQFF.

V is TRBV27 and J is TRBJ1-2, with D possibly matching TRBD1 (6 bases). The CDR3 has 15 residues. Germline-derived CDR1 and CDR2 are MNHEY and SMNVEV (reference sequence). Trimming shortened V by 0 bases and J by 3 bases, and 11 bases separated the two germline ends. In DNA, the CDR3 is TGTGCCAGCAGTTTATCGGAACAGGGTGACTATGGCTACACCTTC. It codes for CASSLSEQGDYGYTF.

The V and J genes are TRBV9 and TRBJ2-3, with 8 positions matching TRBD2. CDR1 and CDR2 (germline): SGDLS, YYNGEE. The CDR3 loop spans 15 amino acids. With V trimmed by 5 bases and J by 5 bases, 10 bases remained unmatched. Here the CDR3 DNA reads TGTGCCAGCAGTCCACTAGCGGAGGGCGGAGATACGCAGTATTTT. Protein sequence: CASSPLAEGGDTQYF.

This chain uses TRBV27 with TRBJ2-7; 9 bases line up with TRBD2. This CDR3 has 20 amino acids. The junction had 27 bases not matched to a gene; V was cut back by 6 bases and J by 6 bases. The germline V gene has CDR1 MNHEY and CDR2 SMNVEV (reference sequence). CDR3 nucleotide sequence: TGTGCCAGCAGCCCAGCAGGGTCGAGGGCTAGCGGGAAGGTGCGACTCGAGCAGTACTTC. Protein: CASSPAGSRASGKVRLEQYF.

The chain couples TRBV6-6 to TRBJ2-4; possibly TRBD2 for D (5 bases). The CDR3 is 16 amino acids. CDR1 MNHNY and CDR2 SVGAGI come from the germline V gene (reference sequence). Trimming removed 6 bases from V and 13 bases from J, with 28 bases in between. The CDR3 region is CASSLKTPRRDEEQYF. CDR3 DNA: TGTGCCAGCAGCCTTAAGACCCCCCGACGGGATGAAGAGCAGTACTTC.

V gene TRBV7-2 combines with J gene TRBJ1-2; D ambiguous. Germline V gene data show CDR1 as SGHTA and CDR2 as FQGNSA. CDR3 length: 15 amino acids. V was clipped by 0 bases and J by 8 bases, with 16 bases between them. DNA of the CDR3: TGTGCCAGCAGCTTAGCGACAAATGTACTATGGGGCTACACCTTC. It yields the protein CASSLATNVLWGYTF.

The gene calls are TRBV20-1 and TRBJ1-2, with 7 bases matching TRBD1. The germline V gene encodes CDR1 DFQATT and CDR2 SNEGSKA (reference sequence). Trimming at V came to 4 bases and at J to 4 bases, leaving 3 bases not matched to a gene. This CDR3 comprises 12 residues. The CDR3 DNA is TGCAGTGCTAATGGGGACAGCTATGGCTACACCTTC. Translating gives CSANGDSYGYTF.

This chain uses TRBV2 with TRBJ2-2; TRBD2 might be the D (6 bases). From germline, CDR1 is SNHLY and CDR2 FYNNEI. The CDR3 sequence is 14 residues long. V lost 5 bases, J lost 4 bases, and 11 bases lay in between. As DNA, the CDR3 is TGTGCCAGCAGTCCTAGCGCCTTCACCGGGGAGCTGTTTTTT. Protein: CASSPSAFTGELFF.